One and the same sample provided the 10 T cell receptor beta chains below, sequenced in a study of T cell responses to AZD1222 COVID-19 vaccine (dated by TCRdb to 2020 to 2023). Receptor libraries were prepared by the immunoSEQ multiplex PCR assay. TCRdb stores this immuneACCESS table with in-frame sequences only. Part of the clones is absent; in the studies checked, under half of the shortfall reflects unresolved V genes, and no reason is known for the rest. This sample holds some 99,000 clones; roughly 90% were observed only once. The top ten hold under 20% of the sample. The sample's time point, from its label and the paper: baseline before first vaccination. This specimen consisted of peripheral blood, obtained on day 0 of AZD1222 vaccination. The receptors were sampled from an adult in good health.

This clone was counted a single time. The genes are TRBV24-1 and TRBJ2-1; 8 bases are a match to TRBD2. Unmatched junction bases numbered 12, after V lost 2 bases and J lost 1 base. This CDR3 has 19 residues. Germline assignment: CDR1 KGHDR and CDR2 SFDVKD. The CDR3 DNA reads TGTGCCACCAGTGATTACGACTTGGCTAGCGGGTCTTCCTACAATGAGCAGTTCTTC. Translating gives CATSDYDLASGSSYNEQFF.

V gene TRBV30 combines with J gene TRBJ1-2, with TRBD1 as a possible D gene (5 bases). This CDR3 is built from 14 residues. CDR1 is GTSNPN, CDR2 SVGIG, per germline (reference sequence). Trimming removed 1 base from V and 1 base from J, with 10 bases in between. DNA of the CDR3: TGTGCCTGGAGTGAGGGCAGGGATAACTATGGCTACACCTTC. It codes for CAWSEGRDNYGYTF.

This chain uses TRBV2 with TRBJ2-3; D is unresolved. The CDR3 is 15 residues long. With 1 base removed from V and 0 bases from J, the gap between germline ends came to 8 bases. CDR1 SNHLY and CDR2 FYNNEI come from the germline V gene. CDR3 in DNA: TGTGCCAGCAGTGAAGACTGGAGTAGCACAGATACGCAGTATTTT. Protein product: CASSEDWSSTDTQYF.

CDR3 amino acids: CASSEGPRGRFTGELFF. The CDR3 coding sequence is TGTGCCAGCAGTGAAGGGCCCAGGGGGCGCTTCACCGGGGAGCTGTTTTTT. The genes are TRBV6-1 and TRBJ2-2; 8 bases are a match to TRBD1. Trimming cost V 1 base and J 4 bases; bases outside gene matches: 8. Germline values: CDR1 MNHNS, CDR2 SASEGT. This CDR3 comprises 17 residues.

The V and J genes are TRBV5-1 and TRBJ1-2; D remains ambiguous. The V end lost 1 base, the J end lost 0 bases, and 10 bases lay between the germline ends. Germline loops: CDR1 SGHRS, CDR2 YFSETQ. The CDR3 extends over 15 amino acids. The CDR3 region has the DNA TGCGCCAGCAGCTTGTCCGGGATCCCTAACTATGGCTACACCTTC. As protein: CASSLSGIPNYGYTF.

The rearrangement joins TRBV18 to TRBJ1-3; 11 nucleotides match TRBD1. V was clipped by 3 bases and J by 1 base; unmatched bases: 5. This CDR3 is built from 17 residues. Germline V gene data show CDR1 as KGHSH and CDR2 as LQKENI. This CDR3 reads CASSPPGQGASGNTIYF. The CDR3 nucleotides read TGTGCCAGCTCACCCCCAGGACAGGGGGCTTCTGGAAACACCATATATTTT.

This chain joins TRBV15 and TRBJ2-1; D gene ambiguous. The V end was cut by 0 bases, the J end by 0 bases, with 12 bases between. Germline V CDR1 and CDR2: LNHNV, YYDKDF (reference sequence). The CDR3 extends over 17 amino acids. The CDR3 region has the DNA TGTGCCACCAGCAGAGATGTGGGCAGGAGCTCCTACAATGAGCAGTTCTTC. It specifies CATSRDVGRSSYNEQFF.

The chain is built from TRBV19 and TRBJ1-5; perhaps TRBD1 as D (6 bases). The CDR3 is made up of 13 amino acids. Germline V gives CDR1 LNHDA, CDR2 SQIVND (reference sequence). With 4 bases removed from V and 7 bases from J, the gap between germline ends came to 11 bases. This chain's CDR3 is CASSRDKYQPQHF. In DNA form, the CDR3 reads TGTGCCAGTAGTAGGGACAAATACCAGCCCCAGCATTTT. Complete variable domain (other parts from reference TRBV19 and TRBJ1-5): DGGITQSPKYLFRKEGQNVTLSCEQNLNHDAMYWYRQDPGQGLRLIYYSQIVNDFQKGDIAEGYSVSREKKESFPLTVTSAQKNPTAFYLCASSRDKYQPQHFGDGTRLSIL.

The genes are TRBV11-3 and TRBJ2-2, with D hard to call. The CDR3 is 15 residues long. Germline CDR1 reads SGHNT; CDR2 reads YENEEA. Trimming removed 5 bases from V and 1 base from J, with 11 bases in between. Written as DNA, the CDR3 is TGTGCCAGCAGCCGCCGAGGCGTGAACACCGGGGAGCTGTTTTTT. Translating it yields CASSRRGVNTGELFF. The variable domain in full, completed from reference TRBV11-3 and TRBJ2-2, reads EAGVVQSPRYKIIEKKQPVAFWCNPISGHNTLYWYLQNLGQGPELLIRYENEEAVDDSQLPKDRFSAERLKGVDSTLKIQPAELGDSAVYLCASSRRGVNTGELFFGEGSRLTVL.

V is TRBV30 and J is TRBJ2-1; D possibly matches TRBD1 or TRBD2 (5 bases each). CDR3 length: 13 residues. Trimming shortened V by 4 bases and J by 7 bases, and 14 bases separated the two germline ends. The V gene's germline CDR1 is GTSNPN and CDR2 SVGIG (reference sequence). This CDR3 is CAWNRTPGNEQFF. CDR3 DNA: TGTGCCTGGAACAGGACTCCTGGGAATGAGCAGTTCTTC.